This TCR beta chain was profiled in a study of cytomegalovirus exposure and HLA in healthy donors. The CDR3 has 11 amino acids. Trimming removed 0 bases at V and 10 bases at J, with 9 bases between. CDR1 is DFQATT and CDR2 is SNEGSKA in the germline V gene (reference sequence). It was with 60 Vbeta and 13 Jbeta primers that the PCR ran. Here immunoSEQ multiplex PCR was the method, and the copy in TCRdb shows in-frame clones only, minus some. The repertoire has about 180,000 clones, roughly three quarters of them found once; the top ten carry over 2%. The sequencing sample was made of PBMCs. The rearrangement links TRBV20-1 to TRBJ1-1; D not resolved. This receptor was identified in a woman aged 25 to 45 in good health and CMV-seropositive. The CDR3: CSARDPGRAFF. The CDR3 region has the DNA TGCAGTGCTAGAGATCCTGGGAGAGCTTTCTTT.